The 29 T cell receptor beta chains below come from one sample, sequenced in a study of T cells expressing NK-cell markers. TCRdb reprocessed the 5' RACE reads and keeps a single row for each CDR3 protein, giving no DNA. The sample has 400,000 to 450,000 distinct CDR3 sequences; the top ten hold 7.3%. Sequencing input: blood T cells: a sorted CD56 or NKG2C T cell subset, CD4+ or CD8+ T cells, or bulk PBMC T cells (not recorded which). These receptors were collected from a woman between 18 and 75 years old in good health.

V gene TRBV5-4 combines with J gene TRBJ2-1; TCRdb gives TRBD2 as the D gene, but with no DNA this cannot be confirmed. The CDR3 sequence is 16 residues long. Germline values: CDR1 SGHNT, CDR2 YYREEE (reference sequence). CDR3: CASSLAMAGAYNEQFF.

The rearrangement links TRBV4-3 to TRBJ2-5; the TCRdb call, TRBD2, lacks DNA for checking. Germline CDR1 and CDR2: LGHNA and YSLEER. There are 15 residues in the CDR3. The CDR3 sequence: CASSQVIAGKETQYF.

The chain links TRBV5-1 to TRBJ2-1; TCRdb designates TRBD2, a call that cannot be tested without DNA. Germline-derived CDR1 and CDR2 are SGHRS and YFSETQ. The CDR3 is 15 amino acids. CDR3 loop: CASSLETSGRNEQFF.

This chain connects TRBV11-2 to TRBJ2-6; no DNA is available, so the TRBD1 call from TCRdb remains unchecked. The CDR3 runs 18 residues. CDR1 and CDR2 from the germline V gene are SGHAT and FQNNGV. The CDR3 here is CASSFGDRGFTGANVLTF. Supplemented by reference TRBV11-2 and TRBJ2-6, the full variable domain reads EAGVAQSPRYKIIEKRQSVAFWCNPISGHATLYWYQQILGQGPKLLIQFQNNGVVDDSQLPKDRFSAERLKGVDSTLKIQPAKLEDSAVYLCASSFGDRGFTGANVLTFGAGSRLTVL.

V and J are TRBV20-1 and TRBJ2-2. The CDR3 consists of 14 residues. Looked up from germline, CDR1 is DFQATT and CDR2 is SNEGSKA (reference sequence). The CDR3 sequence is CSARWQAAGGELFF.

This CDR3 is CASSLKGLAGNKETQYF. The V call is TRBV7-3, the J call TRBJ2-5; TCRdb picks TRBD2, but there is no DNA to check that call. This CDR3 contains 17 residues. Germline-derived CDR1 and CDR2 are SGHTA and FQGTGA. Full variable domain (missing parts from reference TRBV7-3 and TRBJ2-5): GAGVSQTPSNKVTEKGKYVELRCDPISGHTALYWYRQSLGQGPEFLIYFQGTGAADDSGLPNDRFFAVRPEGSVSTLKIQRTERGDSAVYLCASSLKGLAGNKETQYFGPGTRLLVL.

The chain links TRBV4-2 to TRBJ2-1. Germline CDR1 LGHNA, CDR2 YNFKEQ. The CDR3 is 13 amino acids. The CDR3: CASSQDQSDEQFF.

CDR3 region: CSAGQEETQYF. V gene TRBV29-1 combines with J gene TRBJ2-5; TCRdb returns TRBD1, unconfirmable since there is no DNA. From germline, CDR1 is SQVTM and CDR2 ANQGSEA. CDR3 size: 11 residues.

The J gene is TRBJ2-5, the V gene TRBV3-1; TCRdb indicates TRBD2, and absent DNA this call remains unverified. The CDR3 consists of 14 residues. Germline loops: CDR1 LGHDT, CDR2 YNNKEL (reference sequence). The CDR3 is CASSAGLAKETQYF.

CDR3 residues: CASSSQAVGGEKLFF. The chain couples TRBV3-1 to TRBJ1-4; TCRdb names TRBD1, which stays unverified in the absence of DNA. Per the germline V gene, CDR1 is LGHDT and CDR2 is YNNKEL (reference sequence). The length of the CDR3 is 15 residues.

The J gene is TRBJ2-1, the V gene TRBV5-1; TCRdb indicates TRBD2, and absent DNA this call remains unverified. This CDR3 is built from 16 residues. Germline V lookup: CDR1 SGHRS, CDR2 YFSETQ. This CDR3 reads CASSLLASGRYNEQFF. Full variable domain (outside the CDR3, taken from reference TRBV5-1 and TRBJ2-1): KAGVTQTPRYLIKTRGQQVTLSCSPISGHRSVSWYQQTPGQGLQFLFEYFSETQRNKGNFPGRFSGRQFSNSRSEMNVSTLELGDSALYLCASSLLASGRYNEQFFGPGTRLTVL.

This chain uses TRBV20-1 with TRBJ1-1. The CDR3 spans 15 residues. Germline CDR1 is DFQATT and CDR2 is SNEGSKA (reference sequence). CDR3 loop: CSARDEQVMNTEAFF.

The chain employs TRBV12-3 or TRBV12-4 and TRBJ2-7; TCRdb lists TRBD1, though no DNA is available to test this call. This CDR3 is built from 12 residues. CDR3 in amino acids: CASSPDSGEQYF.

V usage is TRBV18 and J usage is TRBJ2-2. Germline CDR1 is KGHSH and CDR2 is LQKENI. This CDR3 spans 15 amino acids. The CDR3 sequence: CASSPPTHYTGELFF.

The rearrangement joins TRBV4-1 to TRBJ1-1. The CDR3 is 14 amino acids. Germline V CDR1 and CDR2: MGHRA, YSYEKL. This CDR3 is CASSQSGMNTEAFF.

This chain links TRBV18 with TRBJ1-6; TCRdb's D call, TRBD1, is unchecked because there is no DNA. The CDR3 length is 16 residues. CDR1 and CDR2 (germline): KGHSH, LQKENI. CDR3 sequence reads: CASSLRTGEDNSPLHF.

The J gene is TRBJ2-7, the V gene TRBV7-6; TCRdb lists TRBD2, though no DNA is available to test this call. CDR1 is SGHVS, CDR2 FNYEAQ, per germline. This CDR3 has 16 residues. CDR3 residues: CASSFLLQGGSYEQYF.

The rearrangement uses TRBV20-1 and TRBJ1-5; no DNA is available, so the TRBD1 call from TCRdb remains unchecked. This CDR3 has 15 amino acids. Germline CDR1 reads DFQATT; CDR2 reads SNEGSKA (reference sequence). CDR3: CSARADRGVNQPQHF.

The rearrangement links TRBV7-9 to TRBJ2-1; the D gene TCRdb calls, TRBD2, cannot be checked with no DNA. Germline assignment: CDR1 SEHNR and CDR2 FQNEAQ (reference sequence). CDR3 length equals 13 residues. This CDR3 reads CASTERTYNEQFF.

The rearrangement joins TRBV7-9 to TRBJ1-4; TCRdb names TRBD1, which stays unverified in the absence of DNA. The CDR3 sequence is 16 residues long. Germline CDR1 reads SEHNR; CDR2 reads FQNEAQ (reference sequence). CDR3 sequence reads: CASSLLSQGAGEKLFF.

The V and J genes are TRBV9 and TRBJ2-2; TCRdb lists TRBD1, though no DNA is available to test this call. The germline gives CDR1 SGDLS, CDR2 YYNGEE. CDR3 size: 17 residues. The CDR3 sequence is CASSPRITSEDTGELFF.

CDR3 residues: CSGGGGSGDTQYF. The chain couples TRBV29-1 to TRBJ2-3; TCRdb's assignment of TRBD2 cannot be checked, as there is no DNA. The germline V gene encodes CDR1 SQVTM and CDR2 ANQGSEA. CDR3 length equals 13 residues.

V gene TRBV6-5 combines with J gene TRBJ1-6. Germline-derived CDR1 and CDR2 are MNHEY and SVGAGI. CDR3 length: 17 amino acids. CDR3 in amino acids: CASSYAGGASNNSPLHF.

This chain uses TRBV20-1 with TRBJ2-5. In germline, CDR1 is DFQATT, CDR2 SNEGSKA (reference sequence). This CDR3 has 13 amino acids. This CDR3 reads CSATSRQQETQYF.

The V and J genes are TRBV14 and TRBJ1-6; TCRdb reports TRBD1, a call that lacks DNA to check it against. Germline CDR1 and CDR2: SGHDN and FVKESK. There are 15 residues in the CDR3. CDR3 sequence: CASSQGQGWSSPLHF.

This chain uses TRBV20-1 with TRBJ2-2; the TCRdb D gene call, TRBD2, has no DNA to confirm it. CDR3 length: 18 residues. From germline, CDR1 is DFQATT and CDR2 SNEGSKA (reference sequence). The chain's CDR3 is CSARDRKGSGEITGELFF.

The CDR3 here is CSAPGTSGEVAKNIQYF. The J gene is TRBJ2-4, the V gene TRBV20-1; the D call of TRBD2 rests on TCRdb alone, since no DNA is present to check it. CDR1 DFQATT and CDR2 SNEGSKA come from the germline V gene (reference sequence). The CDR3 sequence is 17 residues long.

This chain connects TRBV20-1 to TRBJ2-7; TCRdb outputs TRBD1, but without DNA this stays unchecked. Germline V gene sequence: CDR1 DFQATT, CDR2 SNEGSKA (reference sequence). CDR3 size: 14 residues. The chain's CDR3 is CSASSGTGGDEQYF.

The chain carries TRBV28 and TRBJ1-5. The CDR3 has 16 residues. The V gene's germline CDR1 is MDHEN and CDR2 SYDVKM. CDR3 residues: CASSLWDPFSNQPQHF.